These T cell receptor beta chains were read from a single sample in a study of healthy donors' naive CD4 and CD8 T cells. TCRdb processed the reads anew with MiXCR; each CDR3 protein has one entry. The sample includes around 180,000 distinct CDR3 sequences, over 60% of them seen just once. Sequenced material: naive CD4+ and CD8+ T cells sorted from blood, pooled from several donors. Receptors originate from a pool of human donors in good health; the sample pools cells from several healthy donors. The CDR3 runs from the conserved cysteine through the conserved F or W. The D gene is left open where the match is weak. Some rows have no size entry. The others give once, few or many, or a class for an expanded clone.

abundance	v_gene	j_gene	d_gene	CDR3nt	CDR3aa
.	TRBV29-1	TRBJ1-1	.	TGCAGCCCGTGGGTTCTCACTGAAGCTTTCTTT	CSPWVLTEAFF
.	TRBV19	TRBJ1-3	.	TGTGCCAGTAGTATCGCCGGAGACACCATATATTTT	CASSIAGDTIYF
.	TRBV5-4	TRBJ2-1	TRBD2	TGTGCCAGCACCTGGAGAGCGGGGAGAGAGGGCGACAATGAGCAGTTCTTC	CASTWRAGREGDNEQFF
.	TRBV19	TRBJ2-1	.	TGTGCCAGTAGTCCTCGCGACGGGATTTGGGATGAGCAGTTCTTC	CASSPRDGIWDEQFF
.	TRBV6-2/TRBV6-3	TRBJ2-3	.	TGTGCCAGCAGTTCCCAAAGCACAGATACGCAGTATTTT	CASSSQSTDTQYF
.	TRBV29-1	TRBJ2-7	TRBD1	TGCAGCGGCGGACAGGGGAGCTCCTACGAGCAGTACTTC	CSGGQGSSYEQYF
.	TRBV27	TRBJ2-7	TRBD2	TGTGCCAGCAGTTTAGATCTAGCGGGGCCCTACGAGCAGTACTTC	CASSLDLAGPYEQYF
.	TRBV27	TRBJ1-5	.	TGTGCCAGCAGTGCATATAGCAATCAGCCCCAGCATTTT	CASSAYSNQPQHF
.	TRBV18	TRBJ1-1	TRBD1	TGTGCCAGCTCACCGGACAGGGGCTGGACTGAAGCTTTCTTT	CASSPDRGWTEAFF
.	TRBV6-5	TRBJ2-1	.	TGTGCCAGCGGGTCCGGGAACCACAATGAGCAGTTCTTC	CASGSGNHNEQFF
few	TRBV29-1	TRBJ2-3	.	TGCAGCGTAAATGGGGGCACAGATACGCAGTATTTT	CSVNGGTDTQYF
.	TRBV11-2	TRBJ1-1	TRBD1	TGTGCCAGCAGTCAAACAGGGGTTTGGACTGAAGCTTTCTTT	CASSQTGVWTEAFF
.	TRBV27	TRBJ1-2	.	TGTGCCAGCAGTTTTGTCGGATCGAGTGGCTACACCTTC	CASSFVGSSGYTF
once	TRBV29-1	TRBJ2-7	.	TGCAGCGTTGTCGCAGCCTCCTACGAGCAGTACTTC	CSVVAASYEQYF
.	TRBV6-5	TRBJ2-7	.	TGTGCCAGCATGGACTCCTGGGCCTCCCACGAGCAGTACTTC	CASMDSWASHEQYF
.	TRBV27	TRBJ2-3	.	TGTGCCAGCAGTTTACCGAGGGGCCACCCCACAGATACGCAGTATTTT	CASSLPRGHPTDTQYF
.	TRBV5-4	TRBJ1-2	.	TGTGCCAGCAGCTTTTCAACAGGCCCCTATGGCTACACCTTC	CASSFSTGPYGYTF
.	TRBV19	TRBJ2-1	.	TGTGCCAGTAGTATTTCCCAGGGGACGAATGAGCAGTTCTTC	CASSISQGTNEQFF
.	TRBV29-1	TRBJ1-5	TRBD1	TGCAGCGTGGGACAGGGGGGAAGGGGTAGCAATCAGCCCCAGCATTTT	CSVGQGGRGSNQPQHF
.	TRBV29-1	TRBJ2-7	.	TGCAGCGTTGTGCCAGGGTCTGGCGAGCAGTACTTC	CSVVPGSGEQYF
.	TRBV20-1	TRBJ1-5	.	TGCAGTGCTAGAGAGTACGGAGGTAACAATCAGCCCCAGCATTTT	CSAREYGGNNQPQHF
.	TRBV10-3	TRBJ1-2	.	TGTGCCACCCTCGGCTTCGTCGGAGAACCAAGTCGCTACACCTTC	CATLGFVGEPSRYTF
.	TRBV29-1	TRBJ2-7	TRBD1	TGCAGCGTTGAAGGCGGGACAGGAAAAGCCTACGAGCAGTACTTC	CSVEGGTGKAYEQYF
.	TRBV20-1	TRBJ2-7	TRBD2	TGCAGTGCTAGCATTGAGCTAGCGGGAGGTTTTGCCTACGAGCAGTACTTC	CSASIELAGGFAYEQYF
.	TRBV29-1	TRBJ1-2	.	TGCAGCGTTGGGGACGGACGGGGCTACACCTTC	CSVGDGRGYTF
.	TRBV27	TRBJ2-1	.	TGTGCCAGCAGTTTCGAGGGAGAGGTGGATGAGCAGTTCTTC	CASSFEGEVDEQFF
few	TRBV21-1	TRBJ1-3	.	TGTGCCAGCAGCTGGTTTTCGGGACTCAACTCTGGAAACACCATATATTTT	CASSWFSGLNSGNTIYF
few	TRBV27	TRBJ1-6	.	TGTGCCAGCAGCTACCGGGACTCGAGCTATAATTCACCCCTCCACTTT	CASSYRDSSYNSPLHF
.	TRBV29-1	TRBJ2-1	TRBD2	TGCAGCGTCGGGACTAGCAGGAATGAGCAGTTCTTC	CSVGTSRNEQFF
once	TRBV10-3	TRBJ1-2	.	TGTGCCATCAGTGAGTCGTCCTATGGCTACACCTTC	CAISESSYGYTF
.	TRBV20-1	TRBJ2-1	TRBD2	TGCAGTGCCCCGACAGCGGGAGGCCCACGAAGCTCCTACAATGAGCAGTTCTTC	CSAPTAGGPRSSYNEQFF
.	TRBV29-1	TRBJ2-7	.	TGCAGCGTTGGGGACATCCCAGGCTACGAGCAGTACTTC	CSVGDIPGYEQYF
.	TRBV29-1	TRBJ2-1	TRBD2	TGCAGCGTTGAGGGACTAGCGGGAGAGATCTACAATGAGCAGTTCTTC	CSVEGLAGEIYNEQFF
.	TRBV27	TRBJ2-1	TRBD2	TGTGCCAGCAGTACTCCCCCTCCGGGACTAGCGGGAGTAAAGCAGTTCTTC	CASSTPPPGLAGVKQFF
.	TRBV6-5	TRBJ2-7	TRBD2	TGTGCCAGCAGGCGCTCGGGCGGGAGTGGTCACGAGCAGTACTTC	CASRRSGGSGHEQYF
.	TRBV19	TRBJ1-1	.	TGTGCCAGTAGTATCACACAGGTCGGGACTGAAGCTTTCTTT	CASSITQVGTEAFF
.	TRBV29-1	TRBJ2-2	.	TGCAGCGTTGAGAACGGGGAGCTGTTTTTT	CSVENGELFF
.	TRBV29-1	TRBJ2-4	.	TGCAGCGCGACCCGCTCTAGCGAGGGGTTTTACATTCAGTACTTC	CSATRSSEGFYIQYF
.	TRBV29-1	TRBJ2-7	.	TGCAGCGTTGGTGAAGGGGGAGCCTACGAGCAGTACTTC	CSVGEGGAYEQYF
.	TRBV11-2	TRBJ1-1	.	TGTGCCAGCAGCCAGGGCCTTGAAGCTTTCTTT	CASSQGLEAFF
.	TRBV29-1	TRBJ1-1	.	TGCAGCACTAAGACAGGAGCCTCCACCCTGAACACTGAAGCTTTCTTT	CSTKTGASTLNTEAFF
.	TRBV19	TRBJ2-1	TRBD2	TGTGCCAGTAGTACCGCCTGGACTAGCGGGAGGGCTCTTTACAATGAGCAGTTCTTC	CASSTAWTSGRALYNEQFF
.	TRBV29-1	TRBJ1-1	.	TGCAGCGTTGAGACCATTCCGGGGCTGAACACTGAAGCTTTCTTT	CSVETIPGLNTEAFF